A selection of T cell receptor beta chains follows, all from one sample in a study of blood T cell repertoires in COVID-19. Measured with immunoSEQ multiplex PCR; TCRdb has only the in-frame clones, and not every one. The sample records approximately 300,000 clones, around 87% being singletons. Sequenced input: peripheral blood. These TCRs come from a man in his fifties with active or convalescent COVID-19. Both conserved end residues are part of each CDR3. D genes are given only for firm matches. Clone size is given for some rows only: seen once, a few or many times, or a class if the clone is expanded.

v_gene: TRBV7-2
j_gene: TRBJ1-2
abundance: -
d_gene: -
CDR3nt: TGTGCCAGCAGCTTAGGACACCACAACTATGGCTACACCTTC
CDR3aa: CASSLGHHNYGYTF

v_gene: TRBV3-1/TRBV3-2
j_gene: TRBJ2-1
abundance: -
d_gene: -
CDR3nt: TGTGCCAGCAGCCCTGGCGGTGGCAATGAGCAGTTCTTC
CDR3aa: CASSPGGGNEQFF

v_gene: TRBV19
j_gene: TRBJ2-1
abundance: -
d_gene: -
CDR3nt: TGTGCCAGTAGTAGAACCGGGACTGACAATGAGCAGTTCTTC
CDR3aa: CASSRTGTDNEQFF

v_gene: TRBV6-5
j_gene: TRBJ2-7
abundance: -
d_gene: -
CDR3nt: TGTGCCAGCAGTCCACACCCTTACGAGCAGTACTTC
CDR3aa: CASSPHPYEQYF

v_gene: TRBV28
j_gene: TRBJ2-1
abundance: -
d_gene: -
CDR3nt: TGTGCCAGCAGTGTCAACGTCCTAGGTGAGCAGTTCTTC
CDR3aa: CASSVNVLGEQFF

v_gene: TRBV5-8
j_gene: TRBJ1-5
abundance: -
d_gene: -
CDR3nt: TGTGCCAGCAGCCCACAGGGCTATAGCAATCAGCCCCAGCATTTT
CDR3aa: CASSPQGYSNQPQHF

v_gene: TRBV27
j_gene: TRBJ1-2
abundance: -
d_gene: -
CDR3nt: TGTGCCAGCAGTTTATACTCAGGGGTGGGCGGCTACACCTTC
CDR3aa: CASSLYSGVGGYTF

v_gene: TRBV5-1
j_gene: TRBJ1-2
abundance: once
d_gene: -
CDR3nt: TGCGCCAGCAGCTTGACAGGAGGGGATGGCTACACCTTC
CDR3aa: CASSLTGGDGYTF

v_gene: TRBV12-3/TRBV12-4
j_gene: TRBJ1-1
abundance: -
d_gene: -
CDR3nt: TGTGCCAGCAGATATACAGGTTCTGAAGCTTTCTTT
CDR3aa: CASRYTGSEAFF

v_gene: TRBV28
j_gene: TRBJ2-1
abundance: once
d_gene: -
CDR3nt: TGTGCCAGCAGTTTGAGGCAGTACAATGAGCAGTTCTTC
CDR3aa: CASSLRQYNEQFF

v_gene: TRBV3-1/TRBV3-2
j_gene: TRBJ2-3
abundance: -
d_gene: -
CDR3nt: TGTGCCAGCAGCCCAGGTTGGGGAGGCACAGATACGCAGTATTTT
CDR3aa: CASSPGWGGTDTQYF

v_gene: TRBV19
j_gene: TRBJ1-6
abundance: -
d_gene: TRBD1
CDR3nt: TGTGCCAGTAGTACAGGACAGGGAATTGGTTCACCCCTCCACTTT
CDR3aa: CASSTGQGIGSPLHF

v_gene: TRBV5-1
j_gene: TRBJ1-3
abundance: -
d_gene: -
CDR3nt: TGCGCCAGCAGCTTAGCAGGAAACACCATATATTTT
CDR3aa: CASSLAGNTIYF

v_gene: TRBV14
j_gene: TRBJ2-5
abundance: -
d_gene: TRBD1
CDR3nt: TGTGCCAGCAGCCACAGGACAGGGGAGACCCAGTACTTC
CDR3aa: CASSHRTGETQYF

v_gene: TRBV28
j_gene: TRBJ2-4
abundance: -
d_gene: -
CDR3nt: TGTGCCAGCAGTTTATCAGAATACAAAAACATTCAGTACTTC
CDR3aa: CASSLSEYKNIQYF

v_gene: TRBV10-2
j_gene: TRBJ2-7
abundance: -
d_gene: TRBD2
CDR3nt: TGCGCCAGCACCTTAGGACTAGCGGGAGCAGCCGGGTACGAGCAGTACTTC
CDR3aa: CASTLGLAGAAGYEQYF

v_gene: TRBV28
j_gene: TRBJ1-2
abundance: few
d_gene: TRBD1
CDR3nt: TGTGCCAGCAGTTCCGTCTCCCTGACAGGGATTGGCTATGGCTACACCTTC
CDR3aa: CASSSVSLTGIGYGYTF

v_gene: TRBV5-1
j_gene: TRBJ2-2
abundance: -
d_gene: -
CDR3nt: TGCGCCAGCAGCCGGGGGACGGAAAACGGGGAGCTGTTTTTT
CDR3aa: CASSRGTENGELFF

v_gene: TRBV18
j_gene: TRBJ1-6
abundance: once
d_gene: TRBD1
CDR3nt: TGTGCCAGCTCACCGCGGGACAGCTCAGGGTGGGATTCACCCCTCCACTTT
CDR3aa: CASSPRDSSGWDSPLHF

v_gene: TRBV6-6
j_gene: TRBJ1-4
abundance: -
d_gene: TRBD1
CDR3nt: TGTGCCAGCGGGGGACAGTCGAATGAAAAACTGTTTTTT
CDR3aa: CASGGQSNEKLFF

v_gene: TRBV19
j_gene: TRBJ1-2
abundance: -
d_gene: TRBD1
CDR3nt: TGTGCCAGTAGTATACGCGCAGGGGGCGAAGGCTACACCTTC
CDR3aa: CASSIRAGGEGYTF

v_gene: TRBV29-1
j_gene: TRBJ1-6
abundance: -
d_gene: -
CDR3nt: TGCAGCGTTTTGGACAGTTCCGGTAAGGCCCTCCACTTT
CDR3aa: CSVLDSSGKALHF

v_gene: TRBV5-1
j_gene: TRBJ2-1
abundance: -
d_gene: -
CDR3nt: TGCGCCAGCAGCTTCGGGGCGGGGAATGAGCAGTTCTTC
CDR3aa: CASSFGAGNEQFF

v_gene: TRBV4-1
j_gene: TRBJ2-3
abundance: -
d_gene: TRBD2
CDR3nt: TGCGCCAGCAGCCACCCCCCTAGCGGGGGCACAGATACGCAGTATTTT
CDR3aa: CASSHPPSGGTDTQYF

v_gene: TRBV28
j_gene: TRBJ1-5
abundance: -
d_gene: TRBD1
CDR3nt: TGTGCCAGCAGTACTCCGGGACAGGGCTATCAGCCCCAGCATTTT
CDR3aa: CASSTPGQGYQPQHF

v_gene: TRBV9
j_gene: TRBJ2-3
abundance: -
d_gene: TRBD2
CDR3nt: TGTGCCAGCAGCCTTCCCCCTGATAGCGGGAGTACAGATACGCAGTATTTT
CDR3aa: CASSLPPDSGSTDTQYF

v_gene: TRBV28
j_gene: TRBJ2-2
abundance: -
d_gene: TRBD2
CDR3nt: TGTGCCAGCACCATGGGGGGGGTACACACCGGGGAGCTGTTTTTT
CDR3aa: CASTMGGVHTGELFF

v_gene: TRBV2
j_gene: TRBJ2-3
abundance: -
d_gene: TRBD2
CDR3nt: TGTGCCAGCCGAACGAAGGGGGCCTTTTTGGTAGCGGGAGAATCAGATACGCAGTATTTT
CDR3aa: CASRTKGAFLVAGESDTQYF

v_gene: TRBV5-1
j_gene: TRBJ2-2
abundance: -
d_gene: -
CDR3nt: TGCGCCAGCAGTTGGGGGGTCACCGGGGAGCTGTTTTTT
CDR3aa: CASSWGVTGELFF

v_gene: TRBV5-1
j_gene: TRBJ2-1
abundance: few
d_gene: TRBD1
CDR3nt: TGCGCCAGCAGCTTGACGCAGGGGGCTTGGAATGAGCAGTTCTTC
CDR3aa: CASSLTQGAWNEQFF

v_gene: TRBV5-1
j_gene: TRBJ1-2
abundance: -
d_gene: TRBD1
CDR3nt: TGCGCCAGTGGTGCCGGGACAGCATCTAACTATGGCTACACCTTC
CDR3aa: CASGAGTASNYGYTF

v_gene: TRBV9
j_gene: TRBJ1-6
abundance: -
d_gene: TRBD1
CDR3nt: TGTGCCAGCAGCGCAATAGGGGGCTCCAATTCACCCCTCCACTTT
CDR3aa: CASSAIGGSNSPLHF

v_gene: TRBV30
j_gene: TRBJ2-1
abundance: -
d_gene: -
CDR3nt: TGTGCCTGGAGTGTACGAGTATACAATGAGCAGTTCTTC
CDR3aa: CAWSVRVYNEQFF

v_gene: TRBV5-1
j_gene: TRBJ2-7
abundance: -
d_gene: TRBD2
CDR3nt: TGCGCCAGCAGCGCCGGACTAGCGGGGAACGAGCAGTACTTC
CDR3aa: CASSAGLAGNEQYF

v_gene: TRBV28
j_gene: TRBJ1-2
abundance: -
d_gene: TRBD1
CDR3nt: TGTGCCAGCAGTACAACGAGGGGGCCCGGGGTCGGCTACACCTTC
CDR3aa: CASSTTRGPGVGYTF

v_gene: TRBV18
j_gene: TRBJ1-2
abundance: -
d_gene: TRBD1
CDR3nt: TGTGCCAGCTCACCCTCCGGGACAGGGAACCACTTTTATGGCTACACCTTC
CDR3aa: CASSPSGTGNHFYGYTF

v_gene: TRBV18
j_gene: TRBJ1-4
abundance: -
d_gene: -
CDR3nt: TGTGCCAGCTCACCACGGACGGGGGGGAATGAAAAACTGTTTTTT
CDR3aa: CASSPRTGGNEKLFF

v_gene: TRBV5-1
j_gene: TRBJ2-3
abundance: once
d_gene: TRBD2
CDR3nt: TGCGCCAGCAGGTCGCGGGAGGGCACAGATACGCAGTATTTT
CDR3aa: CASRSREGTDTQYF

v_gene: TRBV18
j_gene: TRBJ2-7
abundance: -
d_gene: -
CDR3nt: TGTGCCAGCTCACCCCGCGACTCCTACGAGCAGTACTTC
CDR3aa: CASSPRDSYEQYF

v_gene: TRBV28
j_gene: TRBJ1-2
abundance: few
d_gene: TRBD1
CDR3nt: TGTGCCAGCAGCACTACAGGGGGCATTTTCGGCTACACCTTC
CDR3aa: CASSTTGGIFGYTF

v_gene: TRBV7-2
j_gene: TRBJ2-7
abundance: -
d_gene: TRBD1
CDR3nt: TGTGCCAGCAGCTTAATGGGACAGGGCTACGAGCAGTACTTC
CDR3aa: CASSLMGQGYEQYF

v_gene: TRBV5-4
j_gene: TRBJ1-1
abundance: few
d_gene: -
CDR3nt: TGTGCCAGCAGCTTCCCGACAGTGAACACTGAAGCTTTCTTT
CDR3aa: CASSFPTVNTEAFF

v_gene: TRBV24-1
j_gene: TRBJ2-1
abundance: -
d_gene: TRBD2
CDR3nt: TGTGCCACCAGTGATTTGCATTTAAACAACCCTAGCGGGGGGGCTCAGAATGAGCAGTTCTTC
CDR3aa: CATSDLHLNNPSGGAQNEQFF

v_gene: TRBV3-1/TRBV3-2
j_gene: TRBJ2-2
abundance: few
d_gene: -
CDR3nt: TGTGCCAGCAGACAGGGCGGGTCCACCGGGGAGCTGTTTTTT
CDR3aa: CASRQGGSTGELFF

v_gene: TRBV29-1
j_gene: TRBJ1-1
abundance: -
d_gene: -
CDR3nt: TGCAGCGTTGCGGGGCTGGAACAGGGCTACACTGAAGCTTTCTTT
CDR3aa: CSVAGLEQGYTEAFF

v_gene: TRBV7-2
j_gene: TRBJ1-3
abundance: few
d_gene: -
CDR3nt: TGTGCCAGCAGCTTAGCTCAGCCCGGGTCTAGAAACACCATATATTTT
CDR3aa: CASSLAQPGSRNTIYF